This T cell receptor beta chain was captured by sequencing in a study of CD8+CD57+ T cells in acquired aplastic anemia (dated by TCRdb to about 2018). Background for the entire study: DNA extracted from sorted CD4+ and CD8+ cells had a mean of around 3 ug, with a range of roughly 0.2 to 27.4 ug. A CD8+CD57+ expansion meant a frequency higher than the mean frequency seen in healthy subjects.

The full study reports these points: Some 30 CD8+ CDR3 sequences were shared between patients and controls but appeared highly expressed in patients and within their immunodominant clones. No significant difference in CD8+ Simpson's diversity was found between patients and healthy controls (P=0.060).

TCR beta VDJ combination and CDR3 sequence profiling used genomic DNA as the template. An Illumina HiSeq 2000 was used for TCR repertoire sequencing. Under the source paper's analysis protocol: Repertoires were assessed using TRBV/TRBJ rearrangement plots, CDR3 size and DJ length profiles, and Simpson's diversity index. The immunodominant clone was defined as the most abundant DNA sequence in deep sequencing data. CDR3 amino acid sequences were checked for sharing across subjects and were also compared against the VDJdb database and published repertoires. TCRdb reran the public reads through fastp at Q25 and MiXCR, keeping productive beta chains. For every CDR3 protein sequence, its rows merge into one entry that carries the most common genes and DNA. These V and J calls are TCRdb output, not the study's own analysis. Recorded for this sample are 75,000 to 100,000 distinct CDR3 sequences; around 68% of them occurred a single time. The leading ten clones occupy over 55% of the sample.

On this clonotype: No antigen is known for it. The record has no base qualities; no much larger clone is one base away.

Patients chosen for sequencing had shown expansion of CD8+CD57+ cells by flow cytometry. Severe acquired aplastic anemia was diagnosed in all patients according to International Study of Aplastic Anemia and Agranulocytosis and Camitta criteria. At the time blood was sampled, none of the patients had received any therapy. In this study, sorted CD4+ and CD8+ T cells from the blood of healthy subjects and of severe aplastic anemia patients had their TCR repertoires deep-sequenced. In the USA, patient enrollment took place under clinicaltrials.gov protocols 00001620, 01623167, 00001397, 00071045, 00081523 and 00961064. Ficoll-Paque density gradient centrifugation was used to isolate peripheral blood mononuclear cells. Before DNA was extracted, CD4+ and CD8+ T cells were sorted using either FACS or magnetic beads. The CDR3 starts with the cysteine, ends with the phenylalanine, and has 15 residues. The only DNA kept is the CDR3, 45 bases in frame from the first base. V ends up 5 bases short and J 0 bases short, with an unmatched junction base count of 3. For CDR1 and CDR2, the germline V gene (reference sequence) lists LNHDA and SQIVND.

The source material was sorted CD4+, CD8+, or CD8+CD57+ T cells (not recorded which) from PBMCs. This clonotype originated in a human donor with aplastic anemia. Rearrangement joined TRBV19 to TRBJ2-1; TRBD2 agrees with 8 junctional bases. The CDR3 amino acid sequence is: CASSREGSSYNEQFF. At the DNA level, the sequence is TGTGCCAGTAGTCGGGAGGGCAGCTCCTACAATGAGCAGTTCTTC. Here the CDR3 is joined to the reference TRBV19 and TRBJ2-1 genes, and the full variable domain is: DGGITQSPKYLFRKEGQNVTLSCEQNLNHDAMYWYRQDPGQGLRLIYYSQIVNDFQKGDIAEGYSVSREKKESFPLTVTSAQKNPTAFYLCASSREGSSYNEQFFGPGTRLTVL.